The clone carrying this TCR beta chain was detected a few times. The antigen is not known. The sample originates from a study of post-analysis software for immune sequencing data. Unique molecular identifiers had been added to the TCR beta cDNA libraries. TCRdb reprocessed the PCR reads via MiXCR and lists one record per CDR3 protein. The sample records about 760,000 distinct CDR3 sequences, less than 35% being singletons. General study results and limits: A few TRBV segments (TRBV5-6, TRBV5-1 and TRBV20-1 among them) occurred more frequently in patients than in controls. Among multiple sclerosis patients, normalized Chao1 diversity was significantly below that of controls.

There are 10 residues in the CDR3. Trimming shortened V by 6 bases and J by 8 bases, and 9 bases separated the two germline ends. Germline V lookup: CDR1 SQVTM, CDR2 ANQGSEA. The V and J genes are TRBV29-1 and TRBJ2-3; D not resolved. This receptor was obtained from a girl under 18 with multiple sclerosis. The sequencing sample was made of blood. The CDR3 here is CSVDWGTQYF. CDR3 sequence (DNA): TGCAGCGTAGACTGGGGTACGCAGTATTTT.